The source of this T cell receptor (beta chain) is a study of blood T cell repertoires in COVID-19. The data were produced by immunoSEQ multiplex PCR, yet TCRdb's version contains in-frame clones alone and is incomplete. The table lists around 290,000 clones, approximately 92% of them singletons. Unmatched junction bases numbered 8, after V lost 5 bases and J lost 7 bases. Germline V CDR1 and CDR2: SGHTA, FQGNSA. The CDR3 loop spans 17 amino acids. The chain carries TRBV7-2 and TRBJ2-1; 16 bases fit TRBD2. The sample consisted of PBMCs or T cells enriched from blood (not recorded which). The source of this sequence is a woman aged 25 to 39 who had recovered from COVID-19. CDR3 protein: CASSMGLAGGPGNEQFF. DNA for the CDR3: TGTGCCAGCAGCATGGGACTAGCGGGAGGGCCTGGTAATGAGCAGTTCTTC. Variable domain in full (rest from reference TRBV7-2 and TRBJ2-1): GAGVSQSPSNKVTEKGKDVELRCDPISGHTALYWYRQSLGQGLEFLIYFQGNSAPDKSGLPSDRFSAERTGGSVSTLTIQRTQQEDSAVYLCASSMGLAGGPGNEQFFGPGTRLTVL.